The 9 T cell receptor beta chains given below trace back to one sample, sequenced in a study of OX40 agonist ivuxolimab in advanced cancers. The library was generated by the immunoSEQ multiplex PCR assay. TCRdb limited this immuneACCESS table to in-frame rearrangements with V and J called. A share of clones is missing; checked studies link under half to unresolved V genes, and the rest is unexplained. The sample records around 20,000 clones, about 76% of which are singletons. In total, the top ten clones hold 20% to 30% of the sample. The material was CD4+ or CD8+ T cells sorted from blood, obtained in a trial of the OX40 agonist ivuxolimab. The receptors originated from an adult with an advanced solid tumor such as melanoma, head and neck, liver or kidney cancer.

The V and J genes are TRBV27 and TRBJ2-5; 13 bases align to TRBD2. The J call could be wrong; TRBJ2-7 is a better fit for the DNA end. The germline gives CDR1 MNHEY, CDR2 SMNVEV (reference sequence). The CDR3 is 14 amino acids. CDR3 in DNA: TGTGCCAGCAGACCGGGACTAGCGGGACTCGAGCAGTACTTC. Encoded protein: CASRPGLAGLEQYF.

This clone came up a few times. The CDR3 loop is CASSLYITGELFF. For the CDR3, the DNA is TGTGCCAGCAGCTTGTATATCACCGGGGAGCTGTTTTTT. The chain carries TRBV5-6 and TRBJ2-2; D unresolved. The V gene lost 1 base and the J gene lost 4 bases, with 5 bases spanning the gap. The CDR3 has 13 amino acids. From germline, CDR1 is SGHDT and CDR2 YYEEEE.

This clone was seen a handful of times. This chain connects TRBV7-8 to TRBJ1-1, with 7 nucleotides matching TRBD1. The CDR3 loop spans 14 amino acids. CDR1 SGHVS and CDR2 FQNEAQ come from the germline V gene. V dropped 1 base and J dropped 6; count of bases not matched to a gene: 5. Written as DNA, the CDR3 is TGTGCCAGCAGCTTAGGACAGGGAGTCGCTGAAGCTTTCTTT. Encoded protein: CASSLGQGVAEAFF.

The chain combines TRBV6-1 with TRBJ2-7; D may be TRBD1 (5 bases). V dropped 5 bases and J dropped 2 bases, with 10 bases sitting between them. CDR3 length: 13 residues. Per the germline V gene, CDR1 is MNHNS and CDR2 is SASEGT. The DNA of the CDR3 is TGTGCCAGCAGTTTGGGGCTTACCTACGAGCAGTACTTC. This translates into CASSLGLTYEQYF.

The V call is TRBV4-2, the J call TRBJ2-7; TRBD2 aligns across 11 bases. The CDR3 runs 15 residues. With V trimmed by 1 base and J by 4 bases, 3 bases remained unmatched. The germline V gene has CDR1 LGHNA and CDR2 YNFKEQ. This CDR3 is CASSQGASGGYEQYF. The CDR3, as DNA: TGTGCCAGCAGCCAAGGGGCTAGCGGGGGGTACGAGCAGTACTTC.

This clone was detected only once. This chain connects TRBV4-3 to TRBJ2-1; 8 nucleotides agree with TRBD2. From germline, CDR1 is LGHNA and CDR2 YSLEER. The J segment lost 0 bases and the V segment lost 1 base, leaving 5 bases of the junction unmatched. This CDR3 is built from 17 residues. Here the CDR3 reads CASSQAIAGRSYNEQFF. The CDR3 DNA sequence: TGCGCCAGCAGCCAAGCTATAGCGGGGCGCTCCTACAATGAGCAGTTCTTC.

The rearrangement links TRBV27 to TRBJ2-7, with unresolved D. Looked up from germline, CDR1 is MNHEY and CDR2 is SMNVEV (reference sequence). This CDR3 has 14 amino acids. V lost 3 bases, J lost 2 bases, and 11 bases lay in between. CDR3 DNA: TGTGCCAGCAGTTTCGGGTCCACCCCCTACGAGCAGTACTTC. Protein sequence: CASSFGSTPYEQYF.

The chain has TRBV11-2 and TRBJ2-2; either TRBD1 or TRBD2 may supply D (5 bases each). CDR1 SGHAT and CDR2 FQNNGV come from the germline V gene. The CDR3 consists of 15 residues. V lost 3 bases and J lost 5, with 13 bases in between. The CDR3 protein is CASSFTDSGTGELFF. The DNA of the CDR3 is TGTGCCAGCAGCTTTACCGACAGCGGTACCGGGGAGCTGTTTTTT.

J is TRBJ1-6 and V is TRBV2; tentatively, D is TRBD1 (5 bases). V lost 7 bases and J lost 8, with 21 bases in between. Germline V gene data show CDR1 as SNHLY and CDR2 as FYNNEI. The CDR3 loop spans 16 amino acids. This CDR3 is CASIESLAGLDSPLHF. DNA for the CDR3: TGTGCCAGCATCGAAAGCTTGGCAGGGTTGGATTCACCCCTCCACTTT.